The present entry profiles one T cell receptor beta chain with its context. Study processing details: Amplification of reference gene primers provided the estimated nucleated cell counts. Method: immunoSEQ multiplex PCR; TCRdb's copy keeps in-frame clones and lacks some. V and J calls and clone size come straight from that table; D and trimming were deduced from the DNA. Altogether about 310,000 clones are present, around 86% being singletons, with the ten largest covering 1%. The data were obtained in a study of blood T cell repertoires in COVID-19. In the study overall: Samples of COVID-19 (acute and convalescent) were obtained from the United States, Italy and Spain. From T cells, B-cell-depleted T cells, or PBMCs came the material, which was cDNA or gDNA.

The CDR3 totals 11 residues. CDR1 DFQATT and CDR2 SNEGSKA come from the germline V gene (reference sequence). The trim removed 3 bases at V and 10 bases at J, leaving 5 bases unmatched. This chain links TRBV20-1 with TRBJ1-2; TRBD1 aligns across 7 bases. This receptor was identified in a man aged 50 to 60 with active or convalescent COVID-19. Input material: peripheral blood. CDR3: CSARSGTVYTF. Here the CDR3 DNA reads TGCAGTGCTAGGAGTGGGACAGTCTACACCTTC.